Below are 12 T cell receptor beta chains sequenced from a single sample in a study of Ad26.COV2.S vaccination and SARS-CoV-2 variants. Sequencing used immunoSEQ multiplex PCR; TCRdb keeps in-frame clones, though not all of them. The top ten clones hold about 3.5% of a sample with hundreds of thousands of clones, around 87% of them seen once. This sample's treatment: 15 to 20 received Ad26.COV2.S at low or high dose, single or two shots; about 5 received placebo; per-sample allocation not given. Sample collection was performed on day 63 after the first vaccine or placebo injection. The sequencing used peripheral blood, collected in a trial of Ad26.COV2.S vaccine versus placebo. The receptors derive from a person aged 18-60 years who received the Ad26.COV2.S COVID-19 vaccine or a placebo.

V gene TRBV10-3 combines with J gene TRBJ1-1; D uncertain. The CDR3 runs to 13 residues. Germline CDR1 ENHRY, CDR2 SYGVKD. Trimming left V 5 bases short and J 3 bases short, with 10 bases between. DNA of the CDR3: TGTGCCATCAGTCCCCGGGGTTACACTGAAGCTTTCTTT. It codes for CAISPRGYTEAFF.

The V and J genes are TRBV5-5 and TRBJ2-5; 14 nucleotides align to TRBD2. The length of the CDR3 is 15 residues. Germline loops: CDR1 SGHKS, CDR2 YYEKEE (reference sequence). V dropped 4 bases and J dropped 7; count of bases not matched to a gene: 6. CDR3 nucleotides: TGTGCCAGCAGCACTGTGACTAGCGGGAGGGGGACCCAGTACTTC. Its translation is CASSTVTSGRGTQYF.

This chain links TRBV6-5 with TRBJ1-2; D not certain. CDR1 MNHEY and CDR2 SVGAGI come from the germline V gene. Between the trimmed V and J ends, which lost 7 bases and 5 bases, there was a span of 11 bases. This CDR3 spans 12 amino acids. The CDR3 DNA sequence: TGTGCCAGCACTGGTGTCCCTTATGGCTACACCTTC. Translated: CASTGVPYGYTF.

This chain uses TRBV5-1 with TRBJ2-2; 7 bases are a match to TRBD1. CDR1 and CDR2 from the germline V gene are SGHRS and YFSETQ. Unmatched junction bases numbered 7, after V lost 5 bases and J lost 6 bases. The CDR3 runs to 14 residues. CDR3 nucleotide sequence: TGCGCCAGCAGTGACAGGGTTGGTGCCGGGGAGCTGTTTTTT. It specifies CASSDRVGAGELFF.

The CDR3 reads CAWSTSGGRTDTQYF. CDR3 nucleotides: TGTGCCTGGAGCACTAGCGGGGGGCGGACGGATACGCAGTATTTT. The chain carries TRBV30 and TRBJ2-3, with 12 nucleotides matching TRBD2. The V gene's germline CDR1 is GTSNPN and CDR2 SVGIG (reference sequence). The length of the CDR3 is 15 residues. V dropped 3 bases and J dropped 6; count of bases not matched to a gene: 7.

The chain is built from TRBV4-2 and TRBJ2-7; TRBD1 agrees at 7 bases. Germline CDR1 LGHNA, CDR2 YNFKEQ. CDR3 size: 15 residues. V trimming: 5 bases; J trimming: 2 bases; junction bases outside the gene matches: 9. The CDR3 coding sequence is TGTGCCAGCAGCTACCAGACAGGGAGCGCCTACGAGCAGTACTTC. As protein: CASSYQTGSAYEQYF.

CDR3 region: CASSYREDGEQYF. Here the CDR3 DNA reads TGTGCCAGCAGCTACCGAGAGGACGGCGAGCAGTACTTC. This rearrangement joins TRBV3-1 (or the pseudogene TRBV3-2) to TRBJ2-7; D is unclear. The CDR3 runs to 13 residues. V lost 5 bases to trimming and J lost 6 bases, with 14 bases between them. Germline CDR1 and CDR2: LGHDT and YNNKEL (reference sequence).

The rearrangement links TRBV6-2 or TRBV6-3 to TRBJ1-5; TRBD1 is a possible D gene (5 bases). The CDR3 contains 16 residues. V was pared by 2 bases and J by 2 bases, with 13 bases between. Germline V lookup: CDR1 MNHEY, CDR2 SVGEGT. In nucleotides, the CDR3 is TGTGCCAGCAGTTACGTTTCGGGGACGGGCAATCAGCCCCAGCATTTT. Residues: CASSYVSGTGNQPQHF.

The chain uses TRBV2 and TRBJ2-7, with a weak D call TRBD2 (6 bases). Germline V gene data show CDR1 as SNHLY and CDR2 as FYNNEI. The CDR3 has 13 residues. The germline V and J ends were trimmed by 9 bases and 7 bases, with 19 bases remaining between them. This CDR3 is CASGRLVDGEQYF. CDR3 coding DNA: TGTGCCAGTGGTCGACTAGTGGATGGTGAGCAGTACTTC. Together with reference TRBV2 and TRBJ2-7, the CDR3 gives the full variable domain: EPEVTQTPSHQVTQMGQEVILRCVPISNHLYFYWYRQILGQKVEFLVSFYNNEISEKSEIFDDQFSVERPDGSNFTLKIRSTKLEDSAMYFCASGRLVDGEQYFGPGTRLTVT.

The chain couples TRBV19 to TRBJ1-2, with 8 bases matching TRBD1. The CDR3 loop spans 15 amino acids. V lost 7 bases and J lost 4; bases outside the gene matches: 11. Germline V gene sequence: CDR1 LNHDA, CDR2 SQIVND (reference sequence). The CDR3 spells CASTPTGVVVYGYTF. The DNA of the CDR3 is TGTGCCAGTACCCCGACAGGGGTAGTAGTCTATGGCTACACCTTC.

This chain links TRBV12-5 with TRBJ2-1; 14 bases are a match to TRBD2. The trim removed 3 bases at V and 7 bases at J, leaving 5 bases unmatched. The CDR3 runs 16 residues. Germline CDR1 is LGHNT and CDR2 is FRNRAP. The CDR3 reads CASGLRRTSGGNEQFF. The CDR3 nucleotides read TGTGCTAGTGGTTTAAGAAGGACTAGCGGGGGGAATGAGCAGTTCTTC.

The chain couples TRBV6-5 to TRBJ2-2; TRBD1 aligns across 9 bases. Germline loops: CDR1 MNHEY, CDR2 SVGAGI. This CDR3 spans 14 amino acids. The V and J ends lost 2 bases and 7 bases, in that order; junction bases with no gene match: 2. CDR3 coding DNA: TGTGCCAGCAGTTACAACAGGGGGCACGGGGAGCTGTTTTTT. Its translation is CASSYNRGHGELFF.